Each of the 13 T cell receptor beta chains below was sequenced from the same sample in a study of pediatric ulcerative colitis. One to two pinch biopsies were taken from the rectum during colonoscopy. TCRdb's table, derived via immunoSEQ multiplex PCR, lists solely in-frame clones and lacks some. The sample contains 16,000 or so clones, approximately 80% of which appear only once. The source material was gut tissue. The receptors shown here come from a boy aged 10-17 years who was a control in a study of pediatric ulcerative colitis.

The chain carries TRBV6-5 and TRBJ1-1; a weak D match, TRBD1 (5 bases). The V end was cut by 6 bases, the J end by 0 bases, with 8 bases between. CDR3 length: 13 residues. The germline V gene has CDR1 MNHEY and CDR2 SVGAGI. The CDR3 is CASRGLMNTEAFF. CDR3 DNA: TGTGCCAGCAGGGGACTTATGAACACTGAAGCTTTCTTT.

This clone came up once. This rearrangement joins TRBV6-4 to TRBJ2-3; 7 positions agree with TRBD1. The CDR3 is made up of 13 amino acids. V trimming: 6 bases; J trimming: 6 bases; junction bases outside the gene matches: 6. The germline gives CDR1 MRHNA, CDR2 SNTAGT. The CDR3 reads CASSKEGADTQYF. In nucleotides, the CDR3 is TGTGCCAGCAGCAAAGAGGGGGCCGATACGCAGTATTTT.

The V call is TRBV7-3, the J call TRBJ1-1, with TRBD1 matching 10 bases. V shed 3 bases and J 4 bases; nucleotides not matched to a gene: 2. Germline loops: CDR1 SGHTA, CDR2 FQGTGA. CDR3 length: 14 amino acids. The CDR3 loop reads CASSLGQGFTEAFF. DNA of the CDR3: TGTGCCAGCAGCTTGGGACAGGGGTTCACTGAAGCTTTCTTT. The whole variable domain, remainder taken from reference TRBV7-3 and TRBJ1-1, is GAGVSQTPSNKVTEKGKYVELRCDPISGHTALYWYRQSLGQGPEFLIYFQGTGAADDSGLPNDRFFAVRPEGSVSTLKIQRTERGDSAVYLCASSLGQGFTEAFFGQGTRLTVV.

The chain couples TRBV15 to TRBJ2-7, with TRBD1 matching over 10 bases. Trimming at V came to 2 bases and at J to 6 bases, leaving 4 bases not matched to a gene. CDR1 is LNHNV and CDR2 is YYDKDF in the germline V gene (reference sequence). The CDR3 length is 14 residues. CDR3 region: CATSRKTGGGEQYF. The CDR3 DNA follows: TGTGCCACCAGCAGAAAGACAGGGGGCGGCGAGCAGTACTTC.

The chain has TRBV5-4 and TRBJ2-7; perhaps D is TRBD1 or TRBD2 (6 bases each). Germline V CDR1 and CDR2: SGHNT, YYREEE (reference sequence). The CDR3 runs to 17 residues. The ends were cut back, 6 bases at V and 1 base at J, with 23 bases in the middle. CDR3 in DNA: TGTGCCAGCACGGGGTCTCTTTTGGAGGGGGGTTCCTACGAGCAGTACTTC. It specifies CASTGSLLEGGSYEQYF.

This clone was observed a few times. V is TRBV6-6 and J is TRBJ2-7; tentative D call: TRBD1 (6 bases). The V and J ends lost 5 bases and 4 bases respectively, with 18 bases between them. Germline V CDR1 and CDR2: MNHNY, SVGAGI (reference sequence). This CDR3 has 15 amino acids. The CDR3 region has the DNA TGTGCCAGCAGTGACAGGAGAACGGGGCAATACGAGCAGTACTTC. Protein sequence: CASSDRRTGQYEQYF.

The gene calls are TRBV10-1 and TRBJ2-3; 7 positions agree with TRBD1. CDR1 and CDR2 (germline): WNHNN, SYGVQD (reference sequence). The CDR3 consists of 16 residues. V lost 2 bases, J lost 1 base, and 6 bases stayed unmatched. This chain's CDR3 is CASSEQTGLGTDTQYF. CDR3 sequence (DNA): TGCGCCAGCAGTGAGCAGACAGGGCTAGGCACAGATACGCAGTATTTT.

The V gene is TRBV4-2, the J gene TRBJ1-2; 7 bases are a match to TRBD1. Germline V CDR1 and CDR2: LGHNA, YNFKEQ. V lost 2 bases, J lost 2 bases, and 5 bases stayed unmatched. The length of the CDR3 is 15 residues. The CDR3 region has the DNA TGTGCCAGCAGCCAACGAGACAGGGACAACTATGGCTACACCTTC. As protein: CASSQRDRDNYGYTF.

This chain connects TRBV7-2 to TRBJ2-1, with D possibly matching TRBD2 (5 bases). The germline gives CDR1 SGHTA, CDR2 FQGNSA. The CDR3 is 15 residues long. Trimming removed 4 bases from V and 8 bases from J, with 18 bases in between. The CDR3 nucleotides are TGTGCCAGCAGCTCGTCCGGGATCGGCCCATATGAGCAGTTCTTC. Protein product: CASSSSGIGPYEQFF.

This sequence joins TRBV2 and TRBJ2-5, with TRBD1 matching 8 bases. The CDR3 is 14 residues long. Trimming at V came to 7 bases and at J to 5 bases, leaving 9 bases not matched to a gene. Per the germline V gene, CDR1 is SNHLY and CDR2 is FYNNEI. CDR3 bases: TGTGCCAGCAAATCCAGGGGGCTATGGGAGACCCAGTACTTC. Its translation is CASKSRGLWETQYF.

This chain links TRBV5-1 with TRBJ2-2; 8 bases fit TRBD1. V shed 0 bases and J 3 bases; nucleotides not matched to a gene: 4. The germline CDR1 and CDR2 sequences are SGHRS and YFSETQ. This CDR3 region has 16 residues. CDR3 bases: TGCGCCAGCAGCTTGGAAGCAGGGGGCGACACCGGGGAGCTGTTTTTT. Protein sequence: CASSLEAGGDTGELFF.

The gene calls are TRBV9 and TRBJ2-3; possibly TRBD2 for D (6 bases). CDR3 length equals 16 residues. Trimming removed 0 bases at V and 0 bases at J, with 11 bases between. Germline V CDR1 and CDR2: SGDLS, YYNGEE. The CDR3 DNA follows: TGTGCCAGCAGCGTAGGGCGGGGTCCGAGCACAGATACGCAGTATTTT. As protein: CASSVGRGPSTDTQYF.

The J gene is TRBJ2-7, the V gene TRBV19; 9 bases match TRBD2. CDR1 LNHDA and CDR2 SQIVND come from the germline V gene (reference sequence). There are 14 residues in the CDR3. The V gene end was trimmed by 3 bases and the J gene end by 2 bases; junction bases not matched to a gene: 2. The CDR3 DNA follows: TGTGCCAGTAGTATCCTAGCGGGAACCTACGAGCAGTACTTC. Protein product: CASSILAGTYEQYF.